Each of the 28 T cell receptor beta chains below was sequenced from the same sample in a study of human T cells and chemical hapten exposure listed by TCRdb under 2021. What this sample's time point label stands for: patch test 1, 2 weeks after DPC sensitization. The sample's treatment or condition label, decoded: therapeutic diphenylcyclopropenone sensitization with weekly scalp DPC. The library was built by means of RACE. The sequencer listed for this sample is NextSeq 500. The public sequencing data were trimmed at Q25 with fastp and processed into clonotypes with MiXCR by TCRdb, which kept only in-frame beta chains. All rows with the same CDR3 protein become a single entry with the most common DNA and genes. The table for this sample lists some 49,000 distinct CDR3 sequences; about 9% of them were counted only once. Of the sample, roughly 4.1% falls within the top ten clones. The sequenced sample was whole blood, obtained in connection with sensitization to the hapten diphenylcyclopropenone (DPC). These receptor sequences come from a woman aged 45 to 65 with alopecia areata. Some clones in this sample may be carry-over from other donors' samples.

In its sample, this clonotype was seen many times. The chain has TRBV2 and TRBJ2-2; TRBD1 matches at 8 bases. With V trimmed by 5 bases and J by 4 bases, 15 bases remained unmatched. This CDR3 is built from 18 residues. Germline CDR1 reads SNHLY; CDR2 reads FYNNEI. The CDR3 nucleotides read TGTGCCAGCAGTACCCCCCGGGGACAGGCCCAGTTCACCGGGGAGCTGTTTTTT. Protein: CASSTPRGQAQFTGELFF. Full variable domain (outside the CDR3, taken from reference TRBV2 and TRBJ2-2): EPEVTQTPSHQVTQMGQEVILRCVPISNHLYFYWYRQILGQKVEFLVSFYNNEISEKSEIFDDQFSVERPDGSNFTLKIRSTKLEDSAMYFCASSTPRGQAQFTGELFFGEGSRLTVL.

This clonotype was detected many times. The CDR3 reads CASSYFEGTEAFF. CDR3 DNA sequence: TGTGCCAGCAGCTACTTTGAGGGCACTGAAGCTTTCTTT. This chain joins TRBV3-1 and TRBJ1-1; D is unclear. CDR3 length equals 13 residues. V lost 5 bases and J 4 bases, leaving 11 bases between the germline ends. Germline CDR1 is LGHDT and CDR2 is YNNKEL (reference sequence).

This clonotype has at least ten counts. The chain carries TRBV27 and TRBJ2-1, with D tentatively TRBD1 (6 bases). The length of the CDR3 is 13 residues. Trimming shortened V by 6 bases and J by 8 bases, and 14 bases separated the two germline ends. CDR1 is MNHEY and CDR2 is SMNVEV in the germline V gene (reference sequence). The CDR3: CASRRTGLYEQFF. CDR3 DNA sequence: TGTGCCAGCAGACGCACAGGGTTGTATGAGCAGTTCTTC.

There are many counts of this clonotype. This chain uses TRBV11-2 with TRBJ2-5, with D tentatively TRBD1 or TRBD2 (6 bases each). CDR3 length equals 15 residues. V shed 1 base and J shed 4 bases, with 13 bases lying between them. CDR1 is SGHAT and CDR2 is FQNNGV in the germline V gene. CDR3: CASSLASGASETQYF. The CDR3 coding sequence is TGTGCCAGCAGCTTAGCTTCGGGGGCGTCAGAGACCCAGTACTTC. The full variable domain, completed using reference TRBV11-2 and TRBJ2-5, is EAGVAQSPRYKIIEKRQSVAFWCNPISGHATLYWYQQILGQGPKLLIQFQNNGVVDDSQLPKDRFSAERLKGVDSTLKIQPAKLEDSAVYLCASSLASGASETQYFGPGTRLLVL.

The chain links TRBV6-4 to TRBJ2-5, with D unresolved. The V and J ends lost 5 bases and 4 bases respectively, with 11 bases between them. The germline V gene encodes CDR1 MRHNA and CDR2 SNTAGT. There are 13 residues in the CDR3. CDR3 region: CASSPDWGETQYF. The CDR3 DNA reads as TGTGCCAGCAGTCCAGACTGGGGAGAGACCCAGTACTTC.

This clonotype was seen many times. CDR3 region: CASSLAGGSYNEQFF. The CDR3 coding sequence is TGTGCCAGCAGTCTAGCGGGAGGGTCTTACAATGAGCAGTTCTTC. The chain combines TRBV2 with TRBJ2-1; 12 bases match TRBD2. Germline assignment: CDR1 SNHLY and CDR2 FYNNEI. The trim removed 5 bases at V and 4 bases at J, leaving 3 bases unmatched. There are 15 residues in the CDR3.

This chain joins TRBV10-3 and TRBJ2-7; 9 bases fit TRBD1. Unmatched junction bases numbered 11, after V lost 9 bases and J lost 5 bases. CDR3 length: 14 amino acids. Germline V lookup: CDR1 ENHRY, CDR2 SYGVKD. The CDR3 DNA reads TGTGCCATTAGGGGCGGGACAGGGATGGACGAGCAGTACTTC. It specifies CAIRGGTGMDEQYF.

The chain links TRBV3-2 to TRBJ2-7; the D call TRBD2 from the table was never checked on the DNA. TRBV3-2 constitutes a pseudogene. The CDR3 has 15 amino acids. CDR3 sequence reads: CASSQGPTSGAEQYF. The CDR3, as DNA: TGTGCCAGCAGCCAAGGGCCGACTAGCGGGGCCGAGCAGTACTTC.

V and J are TRBV21-1 and TRBJ1-1. TRBV21-1 is annotated as a pseudogene. This CDR3 region has 8 residues. As DNA, the CDR3 is TGTGCCGGCAGCACTGACCTCTTT. Residues: CAGSTDLF.

This clonotype was detected only a few times. The genes are TRBV30 and TRBJ1-2, with D hard to call. This CDR3 spans 12 amino acids. Between the trimmed V and J ends, which lost 4 bases and 2 bases, there was a span of 8 bases. CDR1 GTSNPN and CDR2 SVGIG come from the germline V gene (reference sequence). Written as DNA, the CDR3 is TGTGCCTGGAAACTAGGGAACTATGGCTACACCTTC. It is translated as CAWKLGNYGYTF.

The rearrangement links TRBV28 to TRBJ1-1, with a possible D match to TRBD1 (6 bases). V lost 5 bases and J 8 bases, leaving 15 bases between the germline ends. Germline V lookup: CDR1 MDHEN, CDR2 SYDVKM. The CDR3 covers 13 residues. The CDR3 nucleotides are TGTGCCAGCAGTCCACCGACAGGAGGGGAAGCTTTCTTT. Protein sequence: CASSPPTGGEAFF. Full variable domain (remainder filled in from reference TRBV28 and TRBJ1-1): DVKVTQSSRYLVKRTGEKVFLECVQDMDHENMFWYRQDPGLGLRLIYFSYDVKMKEKGDIPEGYSVSREKKERFSLILESASTNQTSMYLCASSPPTGGEAFFGQGTRLTVV.

This clonotype was recorded many times. The chain has TRBV19 and TRBJ1-1, with D maybe TRBD1 (5 bases). Trimming shortened V by 7 bases and J by 5 bases, and 23 bases separated the two germline ends. This CDR3 has 16 amino acids. The germline V gene has CDR1 LNHDA and CDR2 SQIVND (reference sequence). The CDR3 region is CASISGLRQRETEAFF. The DNA for the CDR3 is TGTGCCAGTATCAGTGGGTTGCGACAGCGGGAGACTGAAGCTTTCTTT. Complete variable domain (other parts from reference TRBV19 and TRBJ1-1): DGGITQSPKYLFRKEGQNVTLSCEQNLNHDAMYWYRQDPGQGLRLIYYSQIVNDFQKGDIAEGYSVSREKKESFPLTVTSAQKNPTAFYLCASISGLRQRETEAFFGQGTRLTVV.

This clonotype has only a few counts. The CDR3 reads CAWSLGRTDTQYF. The CDR3 DNA is TGTGCCTGGAGCCTTGGTCGTACAGATACGCAGTATTTT. The rearrangement joins TRBV30 to TRBJ2-3, with D uncertain. This CDR3 comprises 13 residues. Germline CDR1 reads GTSNPN; CDR2 reads SVGIG (reference sequence). Between the trimmed V and J ends, which lost 3 bases and 3 bases, there was a span of 10 bases.

The rearrangement links TRBV3-1 to TRBJ2-1; either TRBD1 or TRBD2 may supply D (6 bases each). CDR3 size: 15 residues. The ends were cut back, 1 base at V and 7 bases at J, with 14 bases in the middle. Germline CDR1 and CDR2: LGHDT and YNNKEL (reference sequence). This chain's CDR3 is CASSQGSGARNEQFF. CDR3 DNA sequence: TGTGCCAGCAGCCAAGGGTCGGGGGCGCGTAATGAGCAGTTCTTC.

This clonotype occurred many times. The chain joins TRBV11-2 to TRBJ2-5, with 12 bases fitting TRBD2. Germline CDR1 reads SGHAT; CDR2 reads FQNNGV. The CDR3 totals 16 residues. Trimming took 5 bases from V and 1 from J; bases not matched to a gene: 5. The CDR3 coding sequence is TGTGCCAGCAGCGGACTAGCGGGAAGAGTCCAAGAGACCCAGTACTTC. This sequence encodes CASSGLAGRVQETQYF. The full variable domain, in which reference TRBV11-2 and TRBJ2-5 provide the parts outside the CDR3, is EAGVAQSPRYKIIEKRQSVAFWCNPISGHATLYWYQQILGQGPKLLIQFQNNGVVDDSQLPKDRFSAERLKGVDSTLKIQPAKLEDSAVYLCASSGLAGRVQETQYFGPGTRLLVL.

This clonotype has a count of ten or more. The V gene is TRBV12-3 or TRBV12-4, the J gene TRBJ2-2, with 9 nucleotides matching TRBD1. The CDR3 sequence is 16 residues long. V lost 3 bases to trimming and J lost 4 bases; unmatched junction nucleotides: 6. The CDR3 sequence is CASSLGQGVGTGELFF. The CDR3 nucleotides read TGTGCCAGCAGTTTGGGACAGGGCGTCGGCACCGGGGAGCTGTTTTTT.

This clonotype was seen many times. The chain is built from TRBV11-3 and TRBJ2-2, with a possible D match to TRBD1 (5 bases). This CDR3 has 14 amino acids. Trimming stripped 2 bases from V and 4 bases from J, with 8 bases between. Germline lookup yields CDR1 SGHNT and CDR2 YENEEA. DNA of the CDR3: TGTGCCAGCAGCTTAAGGGGTAGCACCGGGGAGCTGTTTTTT. It specifies CASSLRGSTGELFF.

The sample holds many counts of this clonotype. The V gene is TRBV10-1, the J gene TRBJ1-5; TRBD1 matches 7 bases. This CDR3 has 15 residues. V lost 4 bases, J lost 3 bases, and 6 bases stayed unmatched. Germline V gene lookup returns CDR1 WNHNN and CDR2 SYGVQD (reference sequence). CDR3 nucleotides: TGCGCCAGCAGTGGCACCACAGGGGTCAATCAGCCCCAGCATTTT. It encodes CASSGTTGVNQPQHF.

The rearrangement joins TRBV19 to TRBJ1-1, with 7 positions matching TRBD1. This CDR3 is 13 amino acids long. V shed 2 bases, J shed 8 bases, and the junction held 5 bases outside the gene matches. CDR1 LNHDA and CDR2 SQIVND come from the germline V gene (reference sequence). CDR3 nucleotide sequence: TGTGCCAGTAGTATAAGGCGGGACAGAGAAGCTTTCTTT. Protein: CASSIRRDREAFF.

The genes are TRBV28 and TRBJ2-7; 7 bases line up with TRBD1. Unmatched junction bases numbered 4, after V lost 8 bases and J lost 0 bases. The V gene's germline CDR1 is MDHEN and CDR2 SYDVKM. This CDR3 has 13 amino acids. CDR3 sequence reads: CASLDRLSYEQYF. CDR3 sequence (DNA): TGTGCCAGCTTGGACAGGCTCTCCTACGAGCAGTACTTC.

At least ten counts were recorded for this clonotype. The V call is TRBV20-1, the J call TRBJ2-1; the D is unclear. The germline gives CDR1 DFQATT, CDR2 SNEGSKA (reference sequence). V lost 0 bases and J 0 bases, leaving 9 bases between the germline ends. The CDR3 is made up of 15 amino acids. Here the CDR3 DNA reads TGCAGTGCTAGAGATCTGGGCGGCTCCTACAATGAGCAGTTCTTC. It specifies CSARDLGGSYNEQFF.

This clonotype was seen many times. The V gene is TRBV20-1, the J gene TRBJ1-1, with 9 bases fitting TRBD1. The CDR3 extends over 12 amino acids. The V and J ends lost 3 bases and 6 bases, in that order; junction bases with no gene match: 2. Germline V lookup: CDR1 DFQATT, CDR2 SNEGSKA (reference sequence). In DNA, the CDR3 is TGCAGTGCTAGCCGGGACAGGGCTGAAGCTTTCTTT. Protein: CSASRDRAEAFF.

This clonotype was counted ten times or more. The rearrangement links TRBV7-8 to TRBJ2-7, with D unclear. Trimming pared 5 bases from V and 5 bases from J, leaving 7 bases between. Germline CDR1 and CDR2: SGHVS and FQNEAQ. This CDR3 is built from 11 residues. The CDR3 reads CASSPIHEQYF. The CDR3 DNA sequence: TGTGCCAGCAGCCCGATCCACGAGCAGTACTTC.

CDR3 protein: CASSPGTSGYNEQFF. Here the CDR3 DNA reads TGTGCCAGCAGCCCTGGGACTAGCGGTTACAATGAGCAGTTCTTC. The V call is TRBV9, the J call TRBJ2-1; 11 bases fit TRBD2. Germline values: CDR1 SGDLS, CDR2 YYNGEE. The CDR3 has 15 residues. The V gene end was trimmed by 4 bases and the J gene end by 4 bases; junction bases not matched to a gene: 4. Full variable domain (remainder filled in from reference TRBV9 and TRBJ2-1): DSGVTQTPKHLITATGQRVTLRCSPRSGDLSVYWYQQSLDQGLQFLIQYYNGEERAKGNILERFSAQQFPDLHSELNLSSLELGDSALYFCASSPGTSGYNEQFFGPGTRLTVL.

This clonotype has just one count. This rearrangement joins TRBV19 to TRBJ2-4; 8 bases align to TRBD2. CDR3 length: 14 amino acids. Looked up from germline, CDR1 is LNHDA and CDR2 is SQIVND (reference sequence). J was trimmed by 7 bases and V by 4 bases; bases with no gene match: 6. CDR3 nucleotide sequence: TGTGCCAGTAGTACCCGGACTAGCTTGAACATTCAGTACTTC. Its protein product is CASSTRTSLNIQYF.

This clonotype was found a few times. The chain couples TRBV23-1 to TRBJ2-7; D ambiguous. TRBV23-1 is assigned to the ORF class and has an uncertain function. V was shortened by 3 bases and J by 3 bases, with 15 bases between the two germline ends. The CDR3 covers 15 residues. This CDR3 reads CASSQFPSSFYEQYF. The DNA for the CDR3 is TGCGCCAGCAGTCAGTTCCCGTCTTCCTTCTACGAGCAGTACTTC.

The table lists this clonotype with many counts. Here the CDR3 reads CASSEGLAGLGEQFF. The CDR3 DNA reads as TGTGCCAGCAGTGAGGGTCTAGCGGGATTAGGTGAGCAGTTCTTC. The J gene is TRBJ2-1, the V gene TRBV6-4; 9 nucleotides agree with TRBD2. Unmatched junction bases numbered 9, after V lost 3 bases and J lost 9 bases. CDR1 is MRHNA and CDR2 is SNTAGT in the germline V gene. The CDR3 has 15 amino acids.

This clonotype was counted at least ten times. The gene calls are TRBV29-1 and TRBJ1-6, with a weak D call TRBD1 (6 bases). The CDR3 sequence is 13 residues long. The V end was cut by 5 bases, the J end by 8 bases, with 13 bases between. CDR1 SQVTM and CDR2 ANQGSEA come from the germline V gene. The CDR3 coding sequence is TGCAGCGTTAGGGGGACGGACGATTCACCCCTCCACTTT. Translated, it gives CSVRGTDDSPLHF.